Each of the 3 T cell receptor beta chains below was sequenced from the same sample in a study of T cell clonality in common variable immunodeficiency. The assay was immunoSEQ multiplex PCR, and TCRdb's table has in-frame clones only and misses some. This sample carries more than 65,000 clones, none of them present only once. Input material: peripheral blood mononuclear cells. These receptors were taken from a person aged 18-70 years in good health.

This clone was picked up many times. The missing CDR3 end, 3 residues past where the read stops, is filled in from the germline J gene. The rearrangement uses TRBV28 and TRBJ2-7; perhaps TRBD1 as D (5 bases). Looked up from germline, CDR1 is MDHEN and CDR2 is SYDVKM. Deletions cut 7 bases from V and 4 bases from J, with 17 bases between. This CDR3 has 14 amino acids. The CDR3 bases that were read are TGTGCCAGCAAAGGGGCAGGGTTATTTTACGAG. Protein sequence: CASKGAGLFYE. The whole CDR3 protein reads CASKGAGLFYEQYF.

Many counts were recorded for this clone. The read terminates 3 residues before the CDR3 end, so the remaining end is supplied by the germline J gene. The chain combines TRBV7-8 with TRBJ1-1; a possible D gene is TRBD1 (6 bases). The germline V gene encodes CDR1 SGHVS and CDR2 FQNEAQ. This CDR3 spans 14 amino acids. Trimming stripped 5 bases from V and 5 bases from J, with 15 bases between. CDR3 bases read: TGTGCCAGCAGCCCCCTGGCAGGGGATACTGAA. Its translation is CASSPLAGDTE. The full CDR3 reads CASSPLAGDTEAFF.

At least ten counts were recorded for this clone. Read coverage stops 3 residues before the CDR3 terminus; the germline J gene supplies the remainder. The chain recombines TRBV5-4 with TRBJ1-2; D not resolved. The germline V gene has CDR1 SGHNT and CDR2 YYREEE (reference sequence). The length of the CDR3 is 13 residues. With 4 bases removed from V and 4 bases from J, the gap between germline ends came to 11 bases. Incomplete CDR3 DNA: TGTGCCAGCAGCCCCCTGGAGGGCTATGGC. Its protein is CASSPLEGYG. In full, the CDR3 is CASSPLEGYGYTF. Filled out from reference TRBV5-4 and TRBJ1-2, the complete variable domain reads ETGVTQSPTHLIKTRGQQVTLRCSSQSGHNTVSWYQQALGQGPQFIFQYYREEENGRGNFPPRFSGLQFPNYSSELNVNALELDDSALYLCASSPLEGYGYTFGSGTRLTVV.